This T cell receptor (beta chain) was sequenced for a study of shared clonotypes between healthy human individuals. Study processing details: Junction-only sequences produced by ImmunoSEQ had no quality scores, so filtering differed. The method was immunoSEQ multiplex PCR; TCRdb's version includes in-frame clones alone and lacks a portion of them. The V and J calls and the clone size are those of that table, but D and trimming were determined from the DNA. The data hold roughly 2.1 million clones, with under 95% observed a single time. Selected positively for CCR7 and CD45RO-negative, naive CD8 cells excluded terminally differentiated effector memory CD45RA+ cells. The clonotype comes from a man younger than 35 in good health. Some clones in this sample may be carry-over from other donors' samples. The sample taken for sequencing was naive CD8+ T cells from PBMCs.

CDR3 in amino acids: CASSNSVSQETQYF. In nucleotides, the CDR3 is TGTGCCAGCAGCAATAGCGTGTCCCAAGAGACCCAGTACTTC. V is TRBV7-9 and J is TRBJ2-5, with D perhaps TRBD2 (5 bases). There are 14 residues in the CDR3. Per the germline V gene, CDR1 is SEHNR and CDR2 is FQNEAQ (reference sequence). V was shortened by 5 bases and J by 1 base, with 11 bases between the two germline ends.